Each of the 26 T cell receptor beta chains below was sequenced from the same sample in a study of shared clonotypes between healthy human individuals. Using immunoSEQ multiplex PCR, the repertoire was profiled, and TCRdb retains in-frame clones only, with some absent. The data hold hundreds of thousands of clones, with 90% to 97% observed a single time. The sequencing sample was made of naive CD4+ T cells sorted from blood. Subset specified: CD45RA+ positively selected. These receptors came from a young woman in good health.

This chain's CDR3 is CASSRLAGVEQFF. The CDR3 nucleotides read TGTGCCAGCAGCCGACTAGCGGGAGTTGAGCAGTTCTTC. J is TRBJ2-1 and V is TRBV6-5; TRBD2 matches 12 bases. CDR1 MNHEY and CDR2 SVGAGI come from the germline V gene. The ends lost 6 bases at V and 9 bases at J; junction bases unmatched: 3. The CDR3 consists of 13 residues.

This clone has only one observation. The gene calls are TRBV19 and TRBJ2-7; 9 bases are shared with TRBD2. In germline, CDR1 is LNHDA, CDR2 SQIVND (reference sequence). With 5 bases clipped from V and 0 bases from J, the junction kept 2 bases outside the gene matches. The CDR3 spans 14 residues. CDR3 DNA sequence: TGTGCCAGTAGTCTTAGCGGGAGCTCCTACGAGCAGTACTTC. Its translation: CASSLSGSSYEQYF.

The rearrangement joins TRBV2 to TRBJ2-5; 10 nucleotides match TRBD2. The J call may be faulty, since TRBJ2-7 better matches the DNA end. Germline lookup yields CDR1 SNHLY and CDR2 FYNNEI. The CDR3 spans 16 residues. CDR3 amino acids: CASSGTLAGVAYEQYF. CDR3 in DNA: TGTGCCAGCAGTGGTACCCTAGCGGGAGTGGCCTACGAGCAGTACTTC.

The J gene is TRBJ1-2, the V gene TRBV10-3; D not resolved. The CDR3 extends over 13 amino acids. Trimming removed 8 bases from V and 0 bases from J, with 10 bases in between. Germline V CDR1 and CDR2: ENHRY, SYGVKD. The DNA for the CDR3 is TGTGCCATCTCCGGGGATCCTAACTATGGCTACACCTTC. It is translated as CAISGDPNYGYTF.

The CDR3 DNA reads TGCGCCAGCAGCGACCTTAGCGGCACAGATACGCAGTATTTT. The encoded protein is CASSDLSGTDTQYF. The chain recombines TRBV5-1 with TRBJ2-3; D may be TRBD2 (5 bases). The V end was cut by 4 bases, the J end by 1 base, with 10 bases between. Germline V CDR1 and CDR2: SGHRS, YFSETQ. The CDR3 has 14 residues.

The rearrangement links TRBV5-4 to TRBJ1-1; D not resolved. With 4 bases removed from V and 1 base from J, the gap between germline ends came to 8 bases. The CDR3 consists of 13 residues. CDR1 is SGHNT, CDR2 YYREEE, per germline (reference sequence). The CDR3 sequence: CASSPGPNTEAFF. In DNA, the CDR3 is TGTGCCAGCAGCCCCGGGCCGAACACTGAAGCTTTCTTT.

The chain links TRBV6-5 to TRBJ2-7; D is unresolved. Trimming removed 9 bases from V and 6 bases from J, with 6 bases in between. Germline V gene data show CDR1 as MNHEY and CDR2 as SVGAGI. This CDR3 is built from 9 residues. Here the CDR3 reads CARVSEQYF. In DNA, the CDR3 is TGTGCCAGAGTCTCCGAGCAGTACTTC.

This clone was seen only once. The chain couples TRBV19 to TRBJ1-1, with no clear D. Germline V gives CDR1 LNHDA, CDR2 SQIVND (reference sequence). The CDR3 is made up of 19 amino acids. V gave up 5 bases and J gave up 3 bases, with 28 bases separating them. The DNA for the CDR3 is TGTGCCAGTAGTTCCACCAGCTCCCGGGCCCCTTACCGGGACACTGAAGCTTTCTTT. It codes for CASSSTSSRAPYRDTEAFF.

As to this clone: The same CDR3 can be traced to other DNA sequences in this sample. V is TRBV9 and J is TRBJ2-3; the match to TRBD1 covers 9 bases. Trimming took 0 bases from V and 3 from J; bases not matched to a gene: 5. The CDR3 covers 16 residues. CDR1 is SGDLS and CDR2 is YYNGEE in the germline V gene. CDR3 in DNA: TGTGCCAGCAGCGTAGCGGGACAGGGCGGTACAGATACGCAGTATTTT. This codes for CASSVAGQGGTDTQYF. Variable domain in full (rest from reference TRBV9 and TRBJ2-3): DSGVTQTPKHLITATGQRVTLRCSPRSGDLSVYWYQQSLDQGLQFLIQYYNGEERAKGNILERFSAQQFPDLHSELNLSSLELGDSALYFCASSVAGQGGTDTQYFGPGTRLTVL.

This chain links TRBV29-1 with TRBJ2-1; D might be TRBD1 (5 bases). Trimming stripped 8 bases from V and 8 bases from J, with 25 bases between. Germline CDR1 SQVTM, CDR2 ANQGSEA. The CDR3 spans 15 residues. CDR3 region: CSNTTNRISRDEQFF. Written as DNA, the CDR3 is TGCAGCAACACGACCAACAGGATCTCTAGGGATGAGCAGTTCTTC.

In the case of this clone: Other DNA sequences within the sample encode an identical CDR3. The chain recombines TRBV18 with TRBJ2-5; no clear D. CDR1 and CDR2 from the germline V gene are KGHSH and LQKENI. V lost 1 base and J lost 3, with 3 bases in between. This CDR3 comprises 12 residues. This CDR3 is CASSPQEETQYF. The CDR3 region has the DNA TGTGCCAGCTCACCACAGGAAGAGACCCAGTACTTC.

V usage is TRBV5-1 and J usage is TRBJ1-2; D might be TRBD1 (5 bases). Germline V gives CDR1 SGHRS, CDR2 YFSETQ. The CDR3 consists of 17 residues. Trimming removed 3 bases at V and 0 bases at J, with 18 bases between. The CDR3 sequence: CASSSPGRDPTNYGYTF. CDR3 DNA sequence: TGCGCCAGCAGCTCACCGGGACGAGACCCTACTAACTATGGCTACACCTTC.

The V call is TRBV11-1, the J call TRBJ2-1; D tentatively reads TRBD1 or TRBD2 (6 bases each). Germline CDR1 is SGHAT and CDR2 is FQDESV (reference sequence). This CDR3 comprises 16 residues. V was clipped by 5 bases and J by 2 bases, with 16 bases between them. The CDR3 region is CASSRPRGATYNEQFF. The CDR3 bases are TGTGCCAGCAGCCGCCCAAGGGGGGCTACCTACAATGAGCAGTTCTTC.

This clone appeared a single time. J is TRBJ2-3 and V is TRBV6-4; TRBD1 aligns across 7 bases. Germline trimming cut 6 bases from V and 3 bases from J; bases unmatched to any gene: 9. Germline V CDR1 and CDR2: MRHNA, SNTAGT. The CDR3 loop spans 15 amino acids. This CDR3 reads CASRQQGIGTDTQYF. The CDR3 DNA sequence: TGTGCCAGCAGACAACAGGGGATTGGGACAGATACGCAGTATTTT.

The chain joins TRBV7-8 to TRBJ1-3; 10 bases agree with TRBD1. The CDR3 covers 16 residues. Unmatched junction bases numbered 4, after V lost 2 bases and J lost 3 bases. Germline V gene data show CDR1 as SGHVS and CDR2 as FQNEAQ. In nucleotides, the CDR3 is TGTGCCAGCAGCTTAATGGGACAGGGGAATGGAAACACCATATATTTT. It yields the protein CASSLMGQGNGNTIYF.

The chain joins TRBV6-9 to TRBJ2-7; D call uncertain. This CDR3 has 11 amino acids. Germline CDR1 MNHGY, CDR2 SVAAGI. V was clipped by 11 bases and J by 2 bases, with 10 bases between them. CDR3 coding DNA: TGTGCCTGCGGAGCCCCCTACGAGCAGTACTTC. Its protein is CACGAPYEQYF.

The V and J genes are TRBV10-2 and TRBJ2-3, with 9 bases lining up with TRBD2. The CDR3 extends over 13 amino acids. The germline V gene encodes CDR1 WSHSY and CDR2 SAAADI. Germline trimming cut 10 bases from V and 9 bases from J; bases unmatched to any gene: 11. The CDR3 loop is CATRLAAVNTQYF. The CDR3 DNA reads as TGCGCCACCAGACTAGCGGCCGTCAACACGCAGTATTTT.

This chain links TRBV11-2 with TRBJ2-1; the D is unclear. Trimming took off 0 bases at V and 7 bases at J, with 10 bases between the two ends. This CDR3 has 14 residues. The germline V gene encodes CDR1 SGHAT and CDR2 FQNNGV. The CDR3 bases are TGTGCCAGCAGCTTAGATCCGGCAGAAAATGAGCAGTTCTTC. As protein: CASSLDPAENEQFF.

V usage is TRBV27 and J usage is TRBJ2-7, with 7 bases identical to TRBD2. There are 15 residues in the CDR3. The germline V gene encodes CDR1 MNHEY and CDR2 SMNVEV (reference sequence). Trimming took 4 bases from V and 3 from J; bases not matched to a gene: 9. The CDR3 nucleotides are TGTGCCAGCAGTTCTATCTCGGGGGAGGGCTACGAGCAGTACTTC. Its translation is CASSSISGEGYEQYF.

This sequence joins TRBV28 and TRBJ1-2; D is ambiguous. The germline V gene has CDR1 MDHEN and CDR2 SYDVKM. V was clipped by 7 bases and J by 0 bases, with 6 bases between them. The CDR3 runs 12 residues. In DNA form, the CDR3 reads TGTGCCAGCATAGGAGCTAACTATGGCTACACCTTC. It translates to CASIGANYGYTF.

The chain carries TRBV2 and TRBJ2-7; 9 bases map to TRBD1. V shed 7 bases and J 3 bases; nucleotides not matched to a gene: 10. CDR1 and CDR2 (germline): SNHLY, FYNNEI. This CDR3 has 15 amino acids. The CDR3 DNA sequence: TGTGCCAGCACCTATCGGGACAGGGCGTACTACGAGCAGTACTTC. Amino acids: CASTYRDRAYYEQYF.

The rearrangement joins TRBV4-1 to TRBJ2-3; TRBD2 matches at 11 bases. The germline gives CDR1 MGHRA, CDR2 YSYEKL. The CDR3 runs 18 residues. The V gene end was trimmed by 0 bases and the J gene end by 1 base; junction bases not matched to a gene: 6. CDR3 region: CASSQDIGTSGGTDTQYF. The DNA of the CDR3 is TGCGCCAGCAGCCAAGATATTGGGACTAGCGGAGGCACAGATACGCAGTATTTT.

The V gene is TRBV7-9, the J gene TRBJ2-1; TRBD1 might be the D (5 bases). The CDR3 has 16 residues. Trimming cost V 2 bases and J 10 bases, with 21 bases left between them. Germline V CDR1 and CDR2: SEHNR, FQNEAQ (reference sequence). CDR3 region: CASSLNPGHSYREQFF. As DNA, the CDR3 is TGTGCCAGCAGCTTAAACCCAGGACATTCCTACCGGGAGCAGTTCTTC.

CDR3 in amino acids: CASSSASGLAGVEQFF. As DNA, the CDR3 is TGTGCCAGCAGCTCCGCTTCGGGACTAGCGGGAGTTGAGCAGTTCTTC. The chain carries TRBV5-8 and TRBJ2-1, with TRBD2 matching over 14 bases. Per the germline V gene, CDR1 is SGHTS and CDR2 is YDEGEE. Trimming removed 3 bases from V and 9 bases from J; junction bases left unmatched: 8. This CDR3 has 16 amino acids.

This chain uses TRBV2 with TRBJ2-7; the match to TRBD2 covers 15 bases. With V trimmed by 5 bases and J by 0 bases, 8 bases remained unmatched. Per the germline V gene, CDR1 is SNHLY and CDR2 is FYNNEI. There are 18 residues in the CDR3. CDR3 in DNA: TGTGCCAGCAGTCCCCCGGGACTAGCGGGAGGTCCCTCCTACGAGCAGTACTTC. Translating gives CASSPPGLAGGPSYEQYF.

The rearrangement uses TRBV5-4 and TRBJ1-1; D not certain. V was cut by 1 base and J by 0 bases, with 10 bases left in between. The CDR3 spans 15 residues. Looked up from germline, CDR1 is SGHNT and CDR2 is YYREEE (reference sequence). The CDR3 nucleotides are TGTGCCAGCAGCTTGAATACGGTAATGAACACTGAAGCTTTCTTT. It is translated as CASSLNTVMNTEAFF. Supplemented by reference TRBV5-4 and TRBJ1-1, the full variable domain reads ETGVTQSPTHLIKTRGQQVTLRCSSQSGHNTVSWYQQALGQGPQFIFQYYREEENGRGNFPPRFSGLQFPNYSSELNVNALELDDSALYLCASSLNTVMNTEAFFGQGTRLTVV.